Sequencing of this T cell receptor (beta chain) was carried out in a study of blood T cell repertoires in COVID-19 (dated by TCRdb to 2018 to 2021). At the level of the whole study: The collaborator samples originated in the United States, Italy and Spain and spanned the acute and convalescent phases of COVID-19. The prospective study material was composed of cDNA or gDNA derived from T cells, B-cell-depleted T cells, or PBMCs. The dataset comprised deeply sampled blood TCRbeta repertoires from subjects exposed to, actively infected with, or recovered from COVID-19. The repertoires were released in a freely available public database meant as a resource for research on the immune response to SARS-CoV-2. The samples were drawn from two sources: the first 160 participants of the ongoing ImmuneRACE study, and 1,000 to 1,500 subjects contributed by 6 global collaborators. Sample metadata almost always included a de-identified subject ID, COVID-19 status, age in years and sex. Where available, HLA class I and class II types were taken from metadata supplied by the sample provider and were not determined by assay-based typing.

The research as a whole found: How much clinical and demographic metadata was included differed by source and by participant, and the metadata was provided uncurated.

Points on this clone: Its antigen is unknown. Base qualities are not recorded, but no much larger clone differs from it by a single base.

Collaborating institutions collected whole blood in K2EDTA tubes following their own protocols. Collaborator samples were shipped for TCRbeta analysis as frozen whole blood, isolated PBMCs, or DNA extracted from either sample type. The immunoSEQ Assay, a bias-controlled multiplex PCR, was used to amplify TCRbeta CDR3 regions from genomic DNA. For the original study's pipeline: The number of nucleated cells in each sample was estimated from the amplification of reference gene primers within the assay. To quantify the absolute abundance of each unique TCRbeta CDR3 rearrangement, sequence reads were collapsed and filtered. For each sample, productive Simpson clonality was calculated as the square root of Simpson's diversity index across productive rearrangements. What TCRdb holds here is the immuneACCESS table cut down to in-frame rearrangements. Part of the clones is not present; checked against another copy, under half of the missing clones reflect an unresolved V gene, and the others are unexplained. That table is the source of V, J and clone size, and D and trimming were worked out from the DNA. This sample gives around 230,000 clones in total; roughly 88% of them show up just once. The leading ten clones occupy around 30% of the sample.

Reading from cysteine to phenylalanine, the CDR3 counts 14 amino acids. Kept here is only the CDR3 DNA, which spans 42 bases and is read in frame from base 1. For CDR1 and CDR2, the germline V gene lists SQVTM and ANQGSEA. V sheds 7 bases and J sheds 6 bases, leaving 19 bases between their ends. This clonotype originated in a man between 35 and 55 years old with acute or convalescent COVID-19. In this chain, TRBV29-1 is recombined with TRBJ2-1; D gene: possibly TRBD1, on 6 matching bases. Input material: peripheral blood. The DNA sequence is TGCAGCGCCCCGGGACAAAGTGTGGGCAATGAGCAGTTCTTC. Translated, this gives CSAPGQSVGNEQFF.